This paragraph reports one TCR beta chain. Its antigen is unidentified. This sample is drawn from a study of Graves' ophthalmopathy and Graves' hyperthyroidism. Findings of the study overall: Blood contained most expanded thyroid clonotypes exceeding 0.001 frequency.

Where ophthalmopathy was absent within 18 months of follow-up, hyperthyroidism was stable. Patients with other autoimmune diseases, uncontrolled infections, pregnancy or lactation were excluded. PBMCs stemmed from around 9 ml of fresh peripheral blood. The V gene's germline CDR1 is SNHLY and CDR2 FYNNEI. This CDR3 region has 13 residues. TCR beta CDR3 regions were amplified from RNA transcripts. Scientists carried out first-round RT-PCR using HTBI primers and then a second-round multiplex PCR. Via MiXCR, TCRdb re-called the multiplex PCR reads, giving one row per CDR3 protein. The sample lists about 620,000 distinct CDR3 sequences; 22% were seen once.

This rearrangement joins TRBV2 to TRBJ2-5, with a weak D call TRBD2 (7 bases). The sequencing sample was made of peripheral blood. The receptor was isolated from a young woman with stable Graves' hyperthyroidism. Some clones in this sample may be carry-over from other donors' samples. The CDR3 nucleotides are TGTGCTACGTCGTCCCGGGGGGCAGAGACCCAGTACTTC. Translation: CATSSRGAETQYF. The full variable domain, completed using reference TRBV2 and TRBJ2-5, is EPEVTQTPSHQVTQMGQEVILRCVPISNHLYFYWYRQILGQKVEFLVSFYNNEISEKSEIFDDQFSVERPDGSNFTLKIRSTKLEDSAMYFCATSSRGAETQYFGPGTRLLVL.